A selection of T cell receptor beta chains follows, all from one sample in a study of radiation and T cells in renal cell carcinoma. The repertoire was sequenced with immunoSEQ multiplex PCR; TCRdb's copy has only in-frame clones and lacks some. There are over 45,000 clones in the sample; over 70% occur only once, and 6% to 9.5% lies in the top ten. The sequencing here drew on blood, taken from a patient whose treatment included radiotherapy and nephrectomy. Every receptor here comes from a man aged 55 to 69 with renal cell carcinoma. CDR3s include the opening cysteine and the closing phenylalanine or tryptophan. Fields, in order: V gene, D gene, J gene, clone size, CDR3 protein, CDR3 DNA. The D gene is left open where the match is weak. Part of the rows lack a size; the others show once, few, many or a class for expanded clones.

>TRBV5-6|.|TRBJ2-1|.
CASSFYPDASNEQFF
TGTGCCAGCAGCTTTTACCCGGATGCCTCCAATGAGCAGTTCTTC
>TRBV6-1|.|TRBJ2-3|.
CASSEVWTDTQYF
TGTGCCAGCAGTGAAGTTTGGACAGATACGCAGTATTTT
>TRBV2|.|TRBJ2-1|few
CAGGGNYNEQFF
TGTGCCGGGGGGGGCAACTACAATGAGCAGTTCTTC
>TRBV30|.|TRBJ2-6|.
CAWSPGRSGANVLTF
TGTGCCTGGAGTCCAGGGAGATCTGGGGCCAACGTCCTGACTTTC
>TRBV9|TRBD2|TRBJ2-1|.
CASSVVAGGKEFF
TGTGCCAGCAGCGTAGTAGCGGGAGGGAAGGAGTTCTTC
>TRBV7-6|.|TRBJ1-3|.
CASSPTARRNTIYF
TGTGCCAGCAGCCCCACAGCTAGGAGAAACACCATATATTTT
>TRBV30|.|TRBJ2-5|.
CAWSVLNSGTQYF
TGTGCCTGGAGTGTACTAAATTCAGGGACCCAGTACTTC
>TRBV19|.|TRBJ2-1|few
CASRASVYSSYNEQFF
TGTGCCAGTAGAGCTAGTGTATACAGCTCCTACAATGAGCAGTTCTTC
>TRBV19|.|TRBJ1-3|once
CASSITRGPSGNTIYF
TGTGCCAGTAGTATAACGCGGGGACCCTCTGGAAACACCATATATTTT
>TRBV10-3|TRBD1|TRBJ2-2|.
CAIAQFGQGDTGELFF
TGTGCCATCGCTCAGTTCGGGCAGGGGGACACCGGGGAGCTGTTTTTT
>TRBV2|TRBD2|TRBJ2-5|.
CASRTSGFQETQYF
TGTGCCAGCCGGACTAGCGGATTCCAAGAGACCCAGTACTTC
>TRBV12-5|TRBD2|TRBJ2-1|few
CASGFRGLAGARFYNEQFF
TGTGCTAGTGGTTTCAGGGGACTAGCGGGAGCCCGCTTCTACAATGAGCAGTTCTTC
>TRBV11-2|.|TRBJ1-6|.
CASSRPGGSYNSPLHF
TGTGCCAGCAGCCGGCCGGGAGGGTCCTATAATTCACCCCTCCACTTT
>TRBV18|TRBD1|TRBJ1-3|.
CASSPSTGSLGWSGNTIYF
TGTGCCAGCTCACCATCGACAGGGAGTTTGGGCTGGTCTGGAAACACCATATATTTT
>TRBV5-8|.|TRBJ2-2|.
CAGRVGTGELFF
TGTGCCGGGAGAGTGGGCACCGGGGAGCTGTTTTTT
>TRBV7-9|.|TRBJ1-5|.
CASGLGEGGNQPQHF
TGTGCCAGCGGATTGGGGGAGGGTGGCAATCAGCCCCAGCATTTT
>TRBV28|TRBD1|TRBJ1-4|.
CASSLGQGGPRKLFF
TGTGCCAGCAGTCTAGGACAGGGAGGGCCCAGAAAACTGTTTTTT
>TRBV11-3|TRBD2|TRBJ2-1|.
CASSLQGWEASGRNEQFF
TGTGCCAGCAGCTTACAGGGGTGGGAGGCTAGCGGGAGAAATGAGCAGTTCTTC
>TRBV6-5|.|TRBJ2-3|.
CASSNRRTDTQYF
TGTGCCAGCAGTAACCGACGCACAGATACGCAGTATTTT
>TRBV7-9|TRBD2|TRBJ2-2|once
CASSLLGLAGPANTGELFF
TGTGCCAGCAGCTTATTAGGACTAGCGGGCCCTGCGAACACCGGGGAGCTGTTTTTT
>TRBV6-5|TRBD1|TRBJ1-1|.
CASSSYRGLGRAFF
TGTGCCAGCAGTTCTTACAGGGGATTGGGTCGAGCTTTCTTT
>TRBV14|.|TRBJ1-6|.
CASSDGRDPRHSPLHF
TGTGCCAGCAGCGACGGGAGGGACCCAAGGCACTCACCCCTCCACTTT
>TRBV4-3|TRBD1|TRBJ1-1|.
CASSQVGHRGNTEAFF
TGCGCCAGCAGCCAAGTTGGTCACAGGGGGAACACTGAAGCTTTCTTT
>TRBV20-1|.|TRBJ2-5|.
CSARDETQYF
TGCAGTGCTAGAGATGAGACCCAGTACTTC
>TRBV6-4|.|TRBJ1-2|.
CASSVSGGTYGYTF
TGTGCCAGCAGTGTATCGGGCGGAACCTATGGCTACACCTTC
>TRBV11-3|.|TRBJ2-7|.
CASSLTSSGYEQYF
TGTGCCAGCAGCTTAACTTCCTCGGGCTACGAGCAGTACTTC
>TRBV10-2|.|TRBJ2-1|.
CASSESGRDNEQFF
TGCGCCAGCAGTGAAAGCGGGCGGGACAATGAGCAGTTCTTC
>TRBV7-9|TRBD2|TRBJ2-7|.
CASSTRLAGGTAYEQYF
TGTGCCAGCAGCACCAGACTAGCGGGGGGGACAGCCTACGAGCAGTACTTC
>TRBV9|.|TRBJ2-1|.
CASSGGPVTYNEQFF
TGTGCCAGCAGCGGGGGACCCGTAACCTACAATGAGCAGTTCTTC
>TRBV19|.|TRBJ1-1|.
CATSFANTEAFF
TGTGCCACCTCTTTTGCGAACACTGAAGCTTTCTTT
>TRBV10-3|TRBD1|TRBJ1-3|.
CAISEAPSTGGENTIYF
TGTGCCATCAGTGAGGCCCCTTCGACAGGGGGAGAAAACACCATATATTTT
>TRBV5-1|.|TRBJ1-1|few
CASSLNTEEAFF
TGCGCCAGCAGCTTGAACACAGAAGAAGCTTTCTTT
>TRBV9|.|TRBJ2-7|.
CASSRTGHPYEQYF
TGTGCCAGCAGCAGAACGGGGCATCCCTACGAGCAGTACTTC
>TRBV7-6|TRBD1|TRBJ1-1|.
CASSIQTGFTEAFF
TGTGCCAGCAGCATACAGACAGGGTTCACTGAAGCTTTCTTT
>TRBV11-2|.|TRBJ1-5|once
CASSLGGQFNQPQHF
TGTGCCAGCAGCTTAGGAGGCCAATTCAATCAGCCCCAGCATTTT
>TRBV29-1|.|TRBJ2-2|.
CSVDPRTGELFF
TGCAGCGTTGATCCCCGGACCGGGGAGCTGTTTTTT
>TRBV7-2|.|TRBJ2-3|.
CASSAPRGRTDTQYF
TGTGCCAGCAGCGCTCCCCGAGGCCGCACAGATACGCAGTATTTT
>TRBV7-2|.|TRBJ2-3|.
CASSPFGGIDTQYF
TGTGCCAGCAGCCCGTTTGGGGGTATAGATACGCAGTATTTT
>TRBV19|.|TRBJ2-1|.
CASSGTLQVDEQFF
TGTGCCAGTAGCGGGACACTGCAAGTCGATGAGCAGTTCTTC
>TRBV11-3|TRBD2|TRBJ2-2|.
CASSLGTSGMARANTGELFF
TGTGCCAGCAGCTTAGGGACTAGCGGGATGGCACGCGCGAACACCGGGGAGCTGTTTTTT
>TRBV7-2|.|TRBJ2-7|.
CASALIYYEQYF
TGTGCCAGCGCCCTTATTTACTACGAGCAGTACTTC
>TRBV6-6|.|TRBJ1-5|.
CASSYSNRANQPQHF
TGTGCCAGCAGTTACTCGAACAGAGCTAATCAGCCCCAGCATTTT
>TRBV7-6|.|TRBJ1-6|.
CASSYTGTNSPLHF
TGTGCCAGCAGCTACACCGGGACCAATTCACCCCTCCACTTT
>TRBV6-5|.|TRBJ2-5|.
CASSYSSGTQYF
TGTGCCAGCAGTTACTCGAGTGGGACCCAGTACTTC
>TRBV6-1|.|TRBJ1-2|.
CASSDTKGQYTF
TGTGCCAGCAGTGACACCAAAGGACAGTACACCTTC